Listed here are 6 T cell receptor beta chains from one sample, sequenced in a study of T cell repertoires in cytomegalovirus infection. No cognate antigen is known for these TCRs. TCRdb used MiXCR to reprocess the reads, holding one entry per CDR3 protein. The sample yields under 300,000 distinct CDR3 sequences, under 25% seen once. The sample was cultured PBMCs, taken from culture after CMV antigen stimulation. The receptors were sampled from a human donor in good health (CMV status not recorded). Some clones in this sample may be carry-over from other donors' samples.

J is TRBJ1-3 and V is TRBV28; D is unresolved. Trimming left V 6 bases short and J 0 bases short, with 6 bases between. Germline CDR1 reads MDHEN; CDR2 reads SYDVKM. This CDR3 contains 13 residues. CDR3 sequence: CASSVSSGNTIYF. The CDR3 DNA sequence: TGTGCCAGCAGCGTCAGCTCTGGAAACACCATATATTTT.

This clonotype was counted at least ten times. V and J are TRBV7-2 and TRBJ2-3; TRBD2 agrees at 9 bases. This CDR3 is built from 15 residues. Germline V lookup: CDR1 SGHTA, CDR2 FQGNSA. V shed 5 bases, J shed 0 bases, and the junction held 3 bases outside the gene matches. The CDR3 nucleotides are TGTGCCAGCAGCCGTGGACTAGCGAGCACAGATACGCAGTATTTT. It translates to CASSRGLASTDTQYF.

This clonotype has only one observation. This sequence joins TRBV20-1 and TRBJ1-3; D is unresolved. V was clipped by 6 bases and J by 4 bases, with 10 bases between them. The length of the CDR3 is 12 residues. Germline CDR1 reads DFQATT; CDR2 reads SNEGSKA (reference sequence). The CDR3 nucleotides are TGCAGTGCCCGGTCATCCGGAAACACCATATATTTT. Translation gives CSARSSGNTIYF.

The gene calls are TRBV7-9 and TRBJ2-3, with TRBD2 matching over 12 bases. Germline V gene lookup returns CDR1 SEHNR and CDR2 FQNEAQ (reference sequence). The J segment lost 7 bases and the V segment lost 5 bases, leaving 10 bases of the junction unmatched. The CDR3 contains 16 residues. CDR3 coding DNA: TGTGCCAGCAGCGCCCCACTAGCGGGAGGAGTGTATACGCAGTATTTT. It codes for CASSAPLAGGVYTQYF.

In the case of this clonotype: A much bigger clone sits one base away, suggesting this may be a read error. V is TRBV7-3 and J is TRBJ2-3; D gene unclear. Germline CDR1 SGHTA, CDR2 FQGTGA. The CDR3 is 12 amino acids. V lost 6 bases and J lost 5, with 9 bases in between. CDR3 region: CASRAEVDTQYF. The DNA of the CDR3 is TGTGCCAGCAGGGCGGAAGTAGATACGCAGTATTTT.

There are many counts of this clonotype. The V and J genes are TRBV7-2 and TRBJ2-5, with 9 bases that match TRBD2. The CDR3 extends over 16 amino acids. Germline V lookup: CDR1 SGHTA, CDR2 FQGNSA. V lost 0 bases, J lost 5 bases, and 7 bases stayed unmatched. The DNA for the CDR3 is TGTGCCAGCAGCTTAGCTCAGGGGACTAGCATCGAGACCCAGTACTTC. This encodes CASSLAQGTSIETQYF.